A selection of T cell receptor beta chains follows, all from one sample in a study of cytomegalovirus exposure and HLA in healthy donors. This table comes from immunoSEQ multiplex PCR, and its TCRdb copy is limited to in-frame clones, with some not included. The sample records 90,000 to 120,000 clones, around 80% being singletons. Sequenced sample: PBMCs. The receptor set was obtained from a woman in her thirties or forties in good health and CMV-seronegative. Each CDR3 is given with its conserved first and last residue.

V: TRBV5-4
J: TRBJ2-3
CDR3: CASSRDRTTDTQYF

V: TRBV11-2
J: TRBJ1-1
CDR3: CASSLVPGQGAYTEAFF

V: TRBV7-9
J: TRBJ2-6
CDR3: CASSLARAGGHGANVLTF

V: TRBV4-1
J: TRBJ2-3
CDR3: CASSQDGSAGPTDTQYF

V: TRBV4-1
J: TRBJ2-3
CDR3: CASSQGSSGGLTDTQYF

V: TRBV11-2
J: TRBJ2-6
CDR3: CASRTGLAVANVLTF

V: TRBV4-3
J: TRBJ1-1
CDR3: CASSQEDRMNTEAFF

V: TRBV15
J: TRBJ1-4
CDR3: CATSRLQGWNEKLFF

V: TRBV7-9
J: TRBJ2-3
CDR3: CASSLEGLAGPTDTQYF

V: TRBV14
J: TRBJ2-1
CDR3: CASSPLAGGSYNEQFF

V: TRBV5-6
J: TRBJ1-5
CDR3: CASSLGGIGLQPQHF

V: TRBV2
J: TRBJ2-3
CDR3: CASSESTYSTDTQYF

V: TRBV27
J: TRBJ2-3
CDR3: CASRRNRGLIDTQYF

V: TRBV5-4
J: TRBJ2-1
CDR3: CASSRVGGGGNEQFF

V: TRBV5-1
J: NA
CDR3: CASSQRQGHPSSYEQYF

V: TRBV2
J: TRBJ1-5
CDR3: CASSGQILIDSNQPQHF

V: TRBV5-1
J: TRBJ2-1
CDR3: CASSQWVGAGNEQFF

V: TRBV11-2
J: TRBJ2-5
CDR3: CASSLSFGGETQYF

V: TRBV27
J: TRBJ2-3
CDR3: CASTSSGQEAYTQYF

V: TRBV4-1
J: TRBJ2-2
CDR3: CASSQDLRQGNTGELFF

V: TRBV28
J: TRBJ1-2
CDR3: CASSPGTGELYYGYTF

V: TRBV30
J: TRBJ2-1
CDR3: CAWTTGDYNEQFF

V: TRBV28
J: TRBJ2-3
CDR3: CASNNYAGAADTQYF

V: TRBV7-2
J: TRBJ1-1
CDR3: CAIAPGSNTEAFF

V: TRBV11-2
J: TRBJ1-1
CDR3: CASSLVGTGGTEAFF

V: TRBV5-1
J: TRBJ2-3
CDR3: CASSPSGTGGPDTQYF

V: TRBV9
J: TRBJ2-2
CDR3: CATARDFTGELFF

V: TRBV5-1
J: TRBJ2-7
CDR3: CASSPALTGSYEQYF

V: TRBV19
J: TRBJ1-2
CDR3: CASSPQGAHYGYTF

V: TRBV19
J: TRBJ2-1
CDR3: CASRVQGDNEQFF

V: TRBV14
J: TRBJ2-3
CDR3: CASSLGADTQYF

V: TRBV7-9
J: TRBJ1-5
CDR3: CASSWGQSQPQHF

V: TRBV11-2
J: TRBJ2-2
CDR3: CASSLGDWTATGELFF

V: TRBV19
J: TRBJ1-3
CDR3: CASNNRGQPGNTIYF

V: TRBV27
J: TRBJ2-7
CDR3: CASSPRSLSSYEQYF

V: TRBV14
J: TRBJ1-1
CDR3: CASSALQANTEAFF

V: TRBV5-1
J: TRBJ1-1
CDR3: CASSATGSGTEAFF

V: TRBV9
J: TRBJ2-5
CDR3: CASSVDEGTEETQYF

V: TRBV29-1
J: TRBJ1-5
CDR3: CSAAPDNEGQPQHF

V: TRBV6-6
J: TRBJ2-1
CDR3: CASSSPGNEQFF

V: TRBV11-2
J: TRBJ2-7
CDR3: CASSLGSGGPAEQYF

V: TRBV7-9
J: TRBJ2-3
CDR3: CASSLASGGPDTQYF

V: TRBV18
J: TRBJ2-3
CDR3: CASSPGTSGGTDTQYF

V: TRBV14
J: TRBJ2-1
CDR3: CASSRETVNEQFF

V: TRBV28
J: TRBJ1-6
CDR3: CASRSRGLGSPLHF